The next 30 T cell receptor beta chains were all read from a single sample in a study of T-cell reconstitution after alpha-beta-depleted transplantation in children. The library targeted TCRbeta and was prepared with unique molecular identifiers. TCRdb analysed the PCR reads with MiXCR anew, one entry per CDR3 protein. The data show some 280,000 distinct CDR3 sequences, approximately 9.6% seen once. The sequences come from PBMCs from the stem cell graft donor, collected from the stem cell graft. Receptor source: a human donor who donated a stem cell graft to a child with SCID.

The chain couples TRBV20-1 to TRBJ2-3; weak D call: TRBD2 (6 bases). The CDR3 covers 16 residues. The germline V gene has CDR1 DFQATT and CDR2 SNEGSKA (reference sequence). V dropped 0 bases and J dropped 2 bases, with 15 bases sitting between them. CDR3 sequence: CSARDEWRGTTDTQYF. The CDR3, as DNA: TGCAGTGCTAGAGATGAGTGGCGGGGAACCACAGATACGCAGTATTTT.

Ten or more counts support this clonotype. The chain uses TRBV7-9 and TRBJ2-5; maybe TRBD1 (5 bases). The CDR3 length is 17 residues. The germline V gene has CDR1 SEHNR and CDR2 FQNEAQ (reference sequence). V was shortened by 4 bases and J by 5 bases, with 23 bases between the two germline ends. In DNA form, the CDR3 reads TGTGCCAGCAGCTATCACAACACCACGGACATGAGGGAGACCCAGTACTTC. This translates into CASSYHNTTDMRETQYF.

V gene TRBV5-1 combines with J gene TRBJ2-1; TRBD2 aligns across 12 bases. CDR3 length equals 16 residues. From germline, CDR1 is SGHRS and CDR2 YFSETQ. V was pared by 3 bases and J by 4 bases, with 5 bases of the junction left unmatched. This CDR3 is CASSWRLAGEYNEQFF. In DNA, the CDR3 is TGCGCCAGCAGCTGGAGACTAGCGGGGGAGTACAATGAGCAGTTCTTC.

In this sample, this clonotype turned up many times. CDR3 DNA sequence: TGCGCCAGCAGCCTCATTTCTAGCGGGAGCACAGATACGCAGTATTTT. Translating gives CASSLISSGSTDTQYF. The chain is built from TRBV5-1 and TRBJ2-3, with 8 bases identical to TRBD2. Germline V CDR1 and CDR2: SGHRS, YFSETQ. Losses at the gene ends were 4 bases for V and 0 bases for J; bases not matched to a gene: 7. The CDR3 loop spans 16 amino acids. The complete variable domain, with remaining parts taken from reference TRBV5-1 and TRBJ2-3, reads KAGVTQTPRYLIKTRGQQVTLSCSPISGHRSVSWYQQTPGQGLQFLFEYFSETQRNKGNFPGRFSGRQFSNSRSEMNVSTLELGDSALYLCASSLISSGSTDTQYFGPGTRLTVL.

This chain uses TRBV12-3 or TRBV12-4 with TRBJ2-2; D is unclear. This CDR3 has 16 amino acids. The V and J ends lost 1 base and 5 bases respectively, with 14 bases between them. This chain's CDR3 is CASSLGSSGWTGELFF. In DNA, the CDR3 is TGTGCCAGCAGTTTAGGGTCATCAGGATGGACCGGGGAGCTGTTTTTT.

Concerning this clonotype itself: A read error may produce the germline difference seen at one junction end. V gene TRBV12-3 or TRBV12-4 combines with J gene TRBJ2-1; TRBD2 aligns across 12 bases. The length of the CDR3 is 17 residues. Here the CDR3 DNA reads TGTACCAGCAGTTTCCGGCTAGCGGGGGGGATTTACAATGAGCAGTTCTTC. Translated, it gives CTSSFRLAGGIYNEQFF.

Ten or more counts support this clonotype. This chain connects TRBV7-9 to TRBJ1-2; TRBD1 aligns across 7 bases. This CDR3 has 13 amino acids. V shed 3 bases and J 4 bases; nucleotides not matched to a gene: 2. The V gene's germline CDR1 is SEHNR and CDR2 FQNEAQ (reference sequence). In DNA form, the CDR3 reads TGTGCCAGCAGCTTGGGGACAGCCTATGGCTACACCTTC. Translating gives CASSLGTAYGYTF.

This clonotype was seen repeatedly, ten times or more. The chain recombines TRBV28 with TRBJ2-7, with 7 bases lining up with TRBD1. Germline V lookup: CDR1 MDHEN, CDR2 SYDVKM. Trimming cost V 7 bases and J 9 bases; bases outside gene matches: 12. This CDR3 is 13 amino acids long. The CDR3 region is CASTPLQGLVQYF. CDR3 coding DNA: TGTGCCAGCACCCCCCTACAGGGGCTGGTGCAGTACTTC.

This clonotype was counted a few times. The J gene is TRBJ1-3, the V gene TRBV20-1; the match to TRBD1 covers 10 bases. CDR3 length: 16 residues. J gave up 3 bases and V 1 base, and 6 bases lay outside the gene matches. In germline, CDR1 is DFQATT, CDR2 SNEGSKA (reference sequence). CDR3 nucleotides: TGCAGTGCTAGAGCCTCGGACAGGGGGGATGGAAACACCATATATTTT. Protein sequence: CSARASDRGDGNTIYF.

Here the CDR3 DNA reads TGCGCCAGCAGTCCGGAGAGGCCAATGAACACTGAAGCTTTCTTT. As protein: CASSPERPMNTEAFF. The rearrangement joins TRBV5-1 to TRBJ1-1, with unresolved D. The CDR3 totals 15 residues. The V gene lost 5 bases and the J gene lost 0 bases, with 14 bases spanning the gap. CDR1 is SGHRS, CDR2 YFSETQ, per germline.

At least ten counts were recorded for this clonotype. V usage is TRBV27 and J usage is TRBJ2-5; TRBD1 matches at 10 bases. The CDR3 contains 15 residues. Trimming at V came to 5 bases and at J to 4 bases, leaving 7 bases not matched to a gene. Germline V gives CDR1 MNHEY, CDR2 SMNVEV (reference sequence). CDR3 sequence (DNA): TGTGCCAGCAGTGAAGCGGGACAGGGGAGAGAGACCCAGTACTTC. This translates into CASSEAGQGRETQYF.

This clonotype has only a few counts. V and J are TRBV5-1 and TRBJ1-2; no clear D gene. This CDR3 has 13 amino acids. Deletions cut 4 bases from V and 3 bases from J, with 10 bases between. Germline V lookup: CDR1 SGHRS, CDR2 YFSETQ. The CDR3 DNA reads as TGCGCCAGCAGCCCTGACGGGGACTATGGCTACACCTTC. Residues: CASSPDGDYGYTF. The entire variable domain, with the rest obtained from reference TRBV5-1 and TRBJ1-2, is as follows: KAGVTQTPRYLIKTRGQQVTLSCSPISGHRSVSWYQQTPGQGLQFLFEYFSETQRNKGNFPGRFSGRQFSNSRSEMNVSTLELGDSALYLCASSPDGDYGYTFGSGTRLTVV.

This clonotype was detected many times. This chain uses TRBV5-1 with TRBJ2-5; no reliable D call. The length of the CDR3 is 15 residues. CDR1 and CDR2 from the germline V gene are SGHRS and YFSETQ. V lost 0 bases and J lost 0, with 9 bases in between. For the CDR3, the DNA is TGCGCCAGCAGCTTGGTTGACGGAAACCAAGAGACCCAGTACTTC. Encoded protein: CASSLVDGNQETQYF.

The chain recombines TRBV10-2 with TRBJ1-1; 8 nucleotides align to TRBD1. The CDR3 extends over 14 amino acids. The ends lost 6 bases at V and 6 bases at J; junction bases unmatched: 9. Germline-derived CDR1 and CDR2 are WSHSY and SAAADI. Here the CDR3 reads CASSTTGGKSEAFF. DNA for the CDR3: TGCGCCAGCAGCACCACAGGGGGGAAATCTGAAGCTTTCTTT.

The chain recombines TRBV12-3 or TRBV12-4 with TRBJ2-1, with a possible D match to TRBD1 (6 bases). This CDR3 is built from 12 residues. V was trimmed by 5 bases and J by 8 bases, leaving 10 bases between them. CDR3 amino acids: CASSPDSHEQFF. DNA of the CDR3: TGTGCCAGCAGTCCGGACAGCCATGAGCAGTTCTTC.

The sample holds many counts of this clonotype. The chain recombines TRBV5-1 with TRBJ2-1, with TRBD2 identical over 12 bases. CDR1 and CDR2 (germline): SGHRS, YFSETQ. Losses at the gene ends were 4 bases for V and 4 bases for J; bases not matched to a gene: 3. This CDR3 is built from 15 residues. The CDR3 reads CASSLGLAGYNEQFF. The CDR3, as DNA: TGCGCCAGCAGCCTAGGACTAGCGGGGTACAATGAGCAGTTCTTC. Using reference TRBV5-1 and TRBJ2-1 for the parts outside the CDR3, the full variable domain is KAGVTQTPRYLIKTRGQQVTLSCSPISGHRSVSWYQQTPGQGLQFLFEYFSETQRNKGNFPGRFSGRQFSNSRSEMNVSTLELGDSALYLCASSLGLAGYNEQFFGPGTRLTVL.

This clonotype was observed a handful of times. The V gene is TRBV7-3, the J gene TRBJ2-1; TRBD1 is a possible D gene (6 bases). There are 14 residues in the CDR3. The V gene lost 4 bases and the J gene lost 7 bases, with 14 bases spanning the gap. CDR1 and CDR2 (germline): SGHTA, FQGTGA. CDR3 sequence (DNA): TGTGCCAGCAGCTCAACAGGGTTTGGTAATGAGCAGTTCTTC. This translates into CASSSTGFGNEQFF.

The J gene is TRBJ2-5, the V gene TRBV12-3 or TRBV12-4; TRBD1 agrees at 9 bases. The CDR3 is 15 residues long. V lost 7 bases and J lost 2; bases outside the gene matches: 8. CDR3 protein: CASTGGQGRQETQYF. CDR3 coding DNA: TGTGCCAGCACCGGAGGACAGGGGCGGCAAGAGACCCAGTACTTC.

This clonotype was seen a few times. The V gene is TRBV27, the J gene TRBJ1-1; TRBD1 is a possible D gene (5 bases). The CDR3 covers 14 residues. V was trimmed by 3 bases and J by 5 bases, leaving 13 bases between them. Germline V gene sequence: CDR1 MNHEY, CDR2 SMNVEV (reference sequence). CDR3 bases: TGTGCCAGCAGTTTCCTGGGGGGGAGTACTGAAGCTTTCTTT. As protein: CASSFLGGSTEAFF.

The chain joins TRBV7-3 to TRBJ2-1; D unclear. V lost 3 bases and J 9 bases, leaving 9 bases between the germline ends. Per the germline V gene, CDR1 is SGHTA and CDR2 is FQGTGA. CDR3 size: 12 residues. CDR3 sequence (DNA): TGTGCCAGCAGCTTTCGGTCAAGTGAGCAGTTCTTC. Its protein is CASSFRSSEQFF.

This clonotype appeared many times. The CDR3 loop reads CSVEARFGETQYF. DNA for the CDR3: TGCAGCGTTGAAGCCCGTTTCGGAGAGACCCAGTACTTC. This chain connects TRBV29-1 to TRBJ2-5; D unresolved. The V gene's germline CDR1 is SQVTM and CDR2 ANQGSEA. V was cut by 1 base and J by 4 bases, with 10 bases left in between. The CDR3 extends over 13 amino acids. Full variable domain (outside the CDR3, taken from reference TRBV29-1 and TRBJ2-5): SAVISQKPSRDICQRGTSLTIQCQVDSQVTMMFWYRQQPGQSLTLIATANQGSEATYESGFVIDKFPISRPNLTFSTLTVSNMSPEDSSIYLCSVEARFGETQYFGPGTRLLVL.

This clonotype has just a few counts. This chain links TRBV29-1 with TRBJ2-2; D might be TRBD1 (6 bases). Trimming shortened V by 6 bases and J by 1 base, and 15 bases separated the two germline ends. Germline CDR1 is SQVTM and CDR2 is ANQGSEA. The CDR3 has 15 residues. CDR3 bases: TGCAGCGTACGGGGCCTGACAGGGAACACCGGGGAGCTGTTTTTT. Its protein is CSVRGLTGNTGELFF.

This clonotype was observed at least ten times. This sequence joins TRBV10-3 and TRBJ1-2, with 9 bases lining up with TRBD1. Germline assignment: CDR1 ENHRY and CDR2 SYGVKD. The CDR3 spans 12 residues. Trimming cost V 7 bases and J 8 bases; bases outside gene matches: 5. For the CDR3, the DNA is TGTGCCATCACCCTGGACAGGGGCGGCTACACCTTC. Translation: CAITLDRGGYTF.

The table lists this clonotype with a few counts. This chain's CDR3 is CASKAGGRGPQHF. CDR3 nucleotide sequence: TGTGCCAGCAAGGCAGGGGGTAGAGGACCCCAGCATTTT. The chain has TRBV12-3 or TRBV12-4 and TRBJ1-5; 7 nucleotides line up with TRBD1. The V gene end was trimmed by 7 bases and the J gene end by 10 bases; junction bases not matched to a gene: 10. The CDR3 is made up of 13 amino acids.

The chain is built from TRBV29-1 and TRBJ2-7; 7 bases map to TRBD1. J was trimmed by 0 bases and V by 1 base; bases with no gene match: 3. Germline V gene sequence: CDR1 SQVTM, CDR2 ANQGSEA. The CDR3 loop spans 14 amino acids. The CDR3 is CSVEAPGGSYEQYF. The CDR3 nucleotides read TGCAGCGTTGAAGCCCCAGGGGGCTCCTACGAGCAGTACTTC.

V and J are TRBV12-3 or TRBV12-4 and TRBJ2-2; TRBD2 aligns across 9 bases. The CDR3 spans 16 residues. Trimming at V came to 5 bases and at J to 4 bases, leaving 8 bases not matched to a gene. CDR3: CASSGGRLAVTGELFF. The CDR3, as DNA: TGTGCCAGCAGTGGGGGGCGACTAGCGGTCACCGGGGAGCTGTTTTTT.

This clonotype came up many times. This sequence joins TRBV16 and TRBJ1-1; D is unresolved. Trimming pared 2 bases from V and 1 base from J, leaving 5 bases between. This CDR3 contains 13 residues. The V gene's germline CDR1 is KGHSY and CDR2 FQNENV. The CDR3 DNA is TGTGCCAGCAGCCAAATCAAGAACACTGAAGCTTTCTTT. Translating it yields CASSQIKNTEAFF.

This chain connects TRBV12-3 or TRBV12-4 to TRBJ2-7; 12 bases agree with TRBD1. The CDR3 extends over 16 amino acids. The trim removed 2 bases at V and 4 bases at J, leaving 6 bases unmatched. The DNA for the CDR3 is TGTGCCAGCAGTTTACTCGGGGACAGGGGGCGTTACGAGCAGTACTTC. Encoded protein: CASSLLGDRGRYEQYF.

The V call is TRBV12-3 or TRBV12-4, the J call TRBJ1-5, with a possible D match to TRBD1 (5 bases). The CDR3 spans 14 residues. V was pared by 6 bases and J by 3 bases, with 12 bases between. Here the CDR3 DNA reads TGTGCCAGCAGGTATGACAGCTTCAATCAGCCCCAGCATTTT. Its translation is CASRYDSFNQPQHF.

Details on this clonotype: One end of the junction fails to match germline, which may point to a read error. The V call is TRBV7-7, the J call TRBJ2-3, with 12 bases fitting TRBD2. In germline, CDR1 is SSHAT, CDR2 FNYEAQ (reference sequence). This CDR3 comprises 15 residues. CDR3 DNA sequence: TGTGCTAGCAGCTCCGGACTAGCGGGGACGTATACGCAGTATTTT. It is translated as CASSSGLAGTYTQYF. Looking up the rest from reference TRBV7-7 and TRBJ2-3 gives the full variable domain: GAGVSQSPRYKVTKRGQDVTLRCDPISSHATLYWYQQALGQGPEFLTYFNYEAQPDKSGLPSDRFSAERPEGSISTLTIQRTEQRDSAMYRCASSSGLAGTYTQYFGPGTRLTVL.